This T cell receptor (beta chain) was obtained from a study of post-analysis software for immune sequencing data. Study information: Relapsing-remitting, secondary progressive and progressive-relapsing courses of multiple sclerosis were included.

Concerning this clonotype: Its specificity is unknown.

V was shortened by 3 bases and J by 8 bases, with 22 bases between the two germline ends. The length of the CDR3 is 16 residues. CDR1 and CDR2 from the germline V gene are SNHLY and FYNNEI. General observations from the study: Patients showed TRBV5-6, TRBV5-1 and TRBV20-1 among four to six TRBV segments more frequent than in controls. A significant reduction in normalized Chao1 diversity was observed in multiple sclerosis patients versus controls.

Prepared libraries of TCR beta cDNA carried unique molecular identifiers. TCRdb analysed the PCR reads with MiXCR anew, one entry per CDR3 protein. The sample has approximately 400,000 distinct CDR3 sequences, about a third seen once. The sequenced material came from blood. This chain joins TRBV2 and TRBJ1-2; D ambiguous. The source of this sequence is a girl aged 5 to 17 with multiple sclerosis. The CDR3 here is CASSDQPGGPARGYTF. CDR3 bases: TGTGCCAGCAGTGATCAACCAGGAGGGCCCGCTAGAGGCTACACCTTC.